The 24 T cell receptor beta chains below all came from one sample that was sequenced in a study of control samples from healthy donors and cancer patients. Produced via immunoSEQ multiplex PCR; TCRdb's table is partial and in-frame only. The sample lists 75,000 to 100,000 clones, almost 85% seen once, with approximately 2% in the top ten. Sequenced: blood. The receptors here all came from a man aged 55 to 70 in good health.

The chain combines TRBV7-9 with TRBJ2-5; 8 bases map to TRBD2. Looked up from germline, CDR1 is SEHNR and CDR2 is FQNEAQ (reference sequence). J was trimmed by 4 bases and V by 1 base; bases with no gene match: 8. The CDR3 totals 16 residues. The chain's CDR3 is CASSLVGGARRETQYF. CDR3 coding DNA: TGTGCCAGCAGCTTAGTCGGGGGGGCGCGTCGAGAGACCCAGTACTTC.

The J gene is TRBJ1-1, the V gene TRBV19; 8 nucleotides agree with TRBD1. After removal of 6 bases from V and 6 bases from J, the junction contained 6 bases not matched to a gene. This CDR3 has 13 amino acids. Germline CDR1 LNHDA, CDR2 SQIVND (reference sequence). The CDR3 here is CASRRIQGAEAFF. The CDR3 DNA sequence: TGTGCCAGTAGGAGAATACAGGGGGCTGAAGCTTTCTTT.

The rearrangement uses TRBV16 and TRBJ1-2; no firm D call. Per germline, CDR1 KGHSY and CDR2 FQNENV. This CDR3 is built from 17 residues. V was clipped by 4 bases and J by 1 base, with 19 bases between them. CDR3 sequence reads: CASSPSPMWASNYGYTF. The CDR3 DNA is TGTGCCAGCAGCCCCTCGCCAATGTGGGCCAGTAACTATGGCTACACCTTC.

The gene calls are TRBV9 and TRBJ1-4; TRBD1 matches 9 bases. Germline V gene lookup returns CDR1 SGDLS and CDR2 YYNGEE. This CDR3 has 16 amino acids. Losses at the gene ends were 0 bases for V and 0 bases for J; bases not matched to a gene: 0. This CDR3 reads CASSVGTGATNEKLFF. In nucleotides, the CDR3 is TGTGCCAGCAGCGTAGGGACAGGGGCAACTAATGAAAAACTGTTTTTT.

This chain links TRBV5-6 with TRBJ1-4; 7 bases map to TRBD1. Germline V gives CDR1 SGHDT, CDR2 YYEEEE. J lost 5 bases, V lost 4 bases, and 17 bases had no gene match. The CDR3 is 18 residues long. CDR3 residues: CASSPKTETGRPNEKLFF. The CDR3 nucleotides read TGTGCCAGCAGCCCAAAGACCGAGACAGGGAGACCCAATGAAAAACTGTTTTTT. The complete variable domain, with remaining parts taken from reference TRBV5-6 and TRBJ1-4, reads DAGVTQSPTHLIKTRGQQVTLRCSPKSGHDTVSWYQQALGQGPQFIFQYYEEEERQRGNFPDRFSGHQFPNYSSELNVNALLLGDSALYLCASSPKTETGRPNEKLFFGSGTQLSVL.

The J gene is TRBJ2-7, the V gene TRBV27; 9 bases fit TRBD1. After removal of 3 bases from V and 7 bases from J, the junction contained 19 bases not matched to a gene. Germline assignment: CDR1 MNHEY and CDR2 SMNVEV (reference sequence). The CDR3 spans 18 residues. Here the CDR3 DNA reads TGTGCCAGCAGTTTCCTAGGACAGGGGAAGCGGGGAACTGAAGAGCAGTACTTC. Protein: CASSFLGQGKRGTEEQYF.

V is TRBV2 and J is TRBJ2-1, with D possibly matching TRBD2 (6 bases). Germline lookup yields CDR1 SNHLY and CDR2 FYNNEI. V was cut by 10 bases and J by 1 base, with 17 bases left in between. This CDR3 comprises 15 residues. CDR3 nucleotide sequence: TGTGCCACTCCTGTGGTGGGGGGATCCTACAATGAGCAGTTCTTC. This codes for CATPVVGGSYNEQFF.

This clone was recorded once. The chain employs TRBV27 and TRBJ1-2; no clear D. CDR3 length equals 15 residues. Germline-derived CDR1 and CDR2 are MNHEY and SMNVEV (reference sequence). V was cut by 4 bases and J by 8 bases, with 20 bases left in between. CDR3 in DNA: TGTGCCAGCAGTTCAATAGACACCTTGCTGGTAGGCTACACCTTC. Translation gives CASSSIDTLLVGYTF.

The chain carries TRBV5-1 and TRBJ1-6; no clear D gene. This CDR3 comprises 15 residues. Trimming left V 0 bases short and J 10 bases short, with 14 bases between. Germline V lookup: CDR1 SGHRS, CDR2 YFSETQ. This chain's CDR3 is CASSLVSSTGSPLHF. CDR3 sequence (DNA): TGCGCCAGCAGCTTGGTTAGTTCAACGGGATCACCCCTCCACTTT.

The V gene is TRBV12-3 or TRBV12-4, the J gene TRBJ1-6, with D maybe TRBD1 (5 bases). The length of the CDR3 is 12 residues. The ends were cut back, 6 bases at V and 15 bases at J, with 15 bases in the middle. The CDR3 DNA follows: TGTGCCAGCAGACCCGGGGGGGGTAGCCTCCACTTT. Protein: CASRPGGGSLHF.

There are a few counts of this clone. This chain links TRBV5-4 with TRBJ2-1; weak D call: TRBD2 (7 bases). V was clipped by 6 bases and J by 6 bases, with 25 bases between them. The germline V gene encodes CDR1 SGHNT and CDR2 YYREEE (reference sequence). This CDR3 is built from 17 residues. The CDR3 spells CASTRGGGGRGSNEQFF. CDR3 nucleotide sequence: TGTGCCAGCACAAGAGGGGGGGGCGGAAGAGGGAGCAATGAGCAGTTCTTC. Full variable domain (missing parts from reference TRBV5-4 and TRBJ2-1): ETGVTQSPTHLIKTRGQQVTLRCSSQSGHNTVSWYQQALGQGPQFIFQYYREEENGRGNFPPRFSGLQFPNYSSELNVNALELDDSALYLCASTRGGGGRGSNEQFFGPGTRLTVL.

V and J are TRBV5-4 and TRBJ2-7, with a possible D match to TRBD1 (6 bases). V dropped 0 bases and J dropped 3 bases, with 7 bases sitting between them. The CDR3 spans 13 residues. Looked up from germline, CDR1 is SGHNT and CDR2 is YYREEE (reference sequence). CDR3 residues: CASSLGDIYEQYF. The CDR3 DNA is TGTGCCAGCAGCTTGGGGGACATCTACGAGCAGTACTTC.

This chain joins TRBV7-8 and TRBJ2-5; no clear D gene. This CDR3 comprises 13 residues. The germline V and J ends were trimmed by 0 bases and 2 bases, with 4 bases remaining between them. Germline V CDR1 and CDR2: SGHVS, FQNEAQ. The CDR3 here is CASSLATQETQYF. CDR3 sequence (DNA): TGTGCCAGCAGCTTAGCAACACAAGAGACCCAGTACTTC. The whole variable domain, filled in from reference TRBV7-8 and TRBJ2-5, reads GAGVSQSPRYKVAKRGQDVALRCDPISGHVSLFWYQQALGQGPEFLTYFQNEAQLDKSGLPSDRFFAERPEGSVSTLKIQRTQQEDSAVYLCASSLATQETQYFGPGTRLLVL.

The chain links TRBV12-5 to TRBJ1-1, with 8 bases aligning to TRBD1. The germline CDR1 and CDR2 sequences are LGHNT and FRNRAP. J was trimmed by 0 bases and V by 3 bases; bases with no gene match: 9. This CDR3 has 17 amino acids. CDR3 region: CASGLSRDRSLNTEAFF. CDR3 coding DNA: TGTGCTAGTGGTTTATCCAGGGACAGGAGTTTGAACACTGAAGCTTTCTTT.

This chain connects TRBV6-5 to TRBJ2-7; 8 bases fit TRBD1. The J segment lost 2 bases and the V segment lost 4 bases, leaving 10 bases of the junction unmatched. This CDR3 contains 16 residues. Germline V CDR1 and CDR2: MNHEY, SVGAGI. The CDR3, as DNA: TGTGCCAGCAGTTCTACTTTGACAGGGGATACCTACGAGCAGTACTTC. It encodes CASSSTLTGDTYEQYF.

This clone occurred once. V and J are TRBV30 and TRBJ1-5; D unclear. The V end was cut by 2 bases, the J end by 6 bases, with 14 bases between. CDR1 is GTSNPN, CDR2 SVGIG, per germline (reference sequence). This CDR3 spans 14 amino acids. The CDR3 here is CAWSFSGGGQPQHF. In nucleotides, the CDR3 is TGTGCCTGGAGTTTTTCAGGTGGAGGTCAGCCCCAGCATTTT.

The genes are TRBV7-9 and TRBJ2-1; D gene ambiguous. CDR1 and CDR2 (germline): SEHNR, FQNEAQ (reference sequence). The CDR3 runs to 14 residues. V was pared by 3 bases and J by 0 bases, with 6 bases between. CDR3: CASSFPSSYNEQFF. The CDR3 DNA is TGTGCCAGCAGCTTCCCGAGCTCCTACAATGAGCAGTTCTTC. The whole variable domain, remainder taken from reference TRBV7-9 and TRBJ2-1, is DTGVSQNPRHKITKRGQNVTFRCDPISEHNRLYWYRQTLGQGPEFLTYFQNEAQLEKSRLLSDRFSAERPKGSFSTLEIQRTEQGDSAMYLCASSFPSSYNEQFFGPGTRLTVL.

The CDR3 loop reads CATSDSRAATYEQYF. The CDR3 coding sequence is TGTGCCACCAGTGATTCTAGGGCGGCGACCTACGAGCAGTACTTC. The rearrangement joins TRBV24-1 to TRBJ2-7; no clear D. Trimming removed 2 bases at V and 2 bases at J, with 12 bases between. The CDR3 has 15 amino acids. The V gene's germline CDR1 is KGHDR and CDR2 SFDVKD.

The chain is built from TRBV14 and TRBJ2-5; D possibly uses TRBD1 or TRBD2 (5 bases each). This CDR3 spans 15 amino acids. Germline V gene data show CDR1 as SGHDN and CDR2 as FVKESK. The V end was cut by 3 bases, the J end by 5 bases, with 16 bases between. Written as DNA, the CDR3 is TGTGCCAGCAGCCAGGGTCATGACGGGACGGAGACCCAGTACTTC. The encoded protein is CASSQGHDGTETQYF.

V usage is TRBV3-1 (or the pseudogene TRBV3-2) and J usage is TRBJ1-2; TRBD1 aligns across 7 bases. Trimming cost V 4 bases and J 6 bases; bases outside gene matches: 5. The germline CDR1 and CDR2 sequences are LGHDT and YNNKEL (reference sequence). The CDR3 spans 13 residues. CDR3 region: CASSLRQGNGYTF. The CDR3 DNA reads as TGTGCCAGCAGCCTCCGACAGGGAAATGGCTACACCTTC.

This rearrangement joins TRBV6-5 to TRBJ2-7, with 10 nucleotides matching TRBD2. The V gene's germline CDR1 is MNHEY and CDR2 SVGAGI. The junction had 6 bases not matched to a gene; V was cut back by 0 bases and J by 4 bases. This CDR3 has 16 amino acids. CDR3 region: CASSYSNLAGVYEQYF. Written as DNA, the CDR3 is TGTGCCAGCAGTTACTCGAACCTAGCGGGAGTTTACGAGCAGTACTTC.

This chain joins TRBV28 and TRBJ1-1; no clear D. The CDR3 is 15 amino acids. The germline gives CDR1 MDHEN, CDR2 SYDVKM. V lost 3 bases, J lost 1 base, and 12 bases lay in between. The CDR3 DNA follows: TGTGCCAGCAGTTTGGCCGCCCCAAGGAACACTGAAGCTTTCTTT. This translates into CASSLAAPRNTEAFF.

This rearrangement joins TRBV9 to TRBJ2-5, with D unclear. V lost 0 bases to trimming and J lost 5 bases, with 14 bases between them. CDR3 size: 15 residues. CDR1 and CDR2 from the germline V gene are SGDLS and YYNGEE. The CDR3 DNA is TGTGCCAGCAGCGTAGAGGGCCGGGTTGTCGAGACCCAGTACTTC. Translated: CASSVEGRVVETQYF. Full variable domain (outside the CDR3, taken from reference TRBV9 and TRBJ2-5): DSGVTQTPKHLITATGQRVTLRCSPRSGDLSVYWYQQSLDQGLQFLIQYYNGEERAKGNILERFSAQQFPDLHSELNLSSLELGDSALYFCASSVEGRVVETQYFGPGTRLLVL.

The gene calls are TRBV10-3 and TRBJ2-7; 10 positions agree with TRBD2. CDR1 and CDR2 (germline): ENHRY, SYGVKD. The CDR3 spans 19 residues. V lost 0 bases and J lost 5; bases outside the gene matches: 16. The CDR3 coding sequence is TGTGCCATCAGTGAGTCGAACCCCACTCGGGCTAGCGGGAGCCACGAGCAGTACTTC. This gives the protein CAISESNPTRASGSHEQYF.